The sample holds a few counts of the clone carrying this TCR beta chain. This entry comes from a study of T cells in Graves' hyperthyroidism and ophthalmopathy. V shed 5 bases and J shed 2 bases, with 12 bases lying between them. The CDR3 is 14 residues long. Germline CDR1 is SGHAT and CDR2 is FQNNGV. Amplified TCR beta CDR3 regions derived from RNA transcripts. The HTBI set primed first-round TCR CDR3 RT-PCR. TCRdb re-analysed the multiplex PCR reads in MiXCR, keeping a single row per CDR3 protein. The sample contains 300,000 to 450,000 distinct CDR3 sequences, 17% of which appear only once. The chain couples TRBV11-2 to TRBJ1-2; the D gene is possibly TRBD1 (6 bases). Sequenced: blood. The sequence was collected from a woman younger than 45 with Graves' hyperthyroidism that later progressed to Graves' ophthalmopathy. CDR3 in DNA: TGTGCCAGCAGCCCTTATCAGGGGAACTATGGCTACACCTTC. Translation gives CASSPYQGNYGYTF.